This is a list of T cell receptor beta chains from one sample in a study of T cell therapy after organ transplantation. The table came from immunoSEQ multiplex PCR; TCRdb's copy has only in-frame clones and leaves some out. The data show over a thousand clones, with 37% seen just once and 20% to 25% held by the top ten. These TCRs' antigens remain unknown. The sample consisted of cultured CD8+ T cells. The source is a human patient who had received a solid organ transplant and had CMV disease. Some of these T cells may belong to the graft donor. Each CDR3 is given with its conserved first and last residue. Each record gives: clone size, D gene, V gene, J gene, CDR3 protein, CDR3 DNA. The D gene is left open where the match is weak. Size is omitted from some rows. Given values are once, few, many or a class for expanded clones.

size: .
D: .
V: TRBV28
J: TRBJ2-7
CDR3: CASSFDRYEQYF
DNA: TGTGCCAGCAGTTTTGACCGCTACGAGCAGTACTTC

size: .
D: .
V: TRBV6-5
J: TRBJ2-3
CDR3: CASRRTDTDTQYF
DNA: TGTGCCAGCAGACGGACAGACACAGATACGCAGTATTTT

size: few
D: .
V: TRBV4-3
J: TRBJ2-1
CDR3: CASSQDGLNNEQFF
DNA: TGCGCCAGCAGCCAAGATGGGTTGAACAATGAGCAGTTCTTC

size: .
D: .
V: TRBV2
J: TRBJ2-7
CDR3: CASSLTDTYEQYF
DNA: TGTGCCAGCAGTCTGACAGACACCTACGAGCAGTACTTC

size: .
D: .
V: TRBV4-3
J: TRBJ1-1
CDR3: CASSQQADMNTEAFF
DNA: TGCGCCAGCAGCCAACAGGCAGACATGAACACTGAAGCTTTCTTT

size: large
D: .
V: TRBV4-3
J: TRBJ2-2
CDR3: CASSQEAERELFF
DNA: TGCGCCAGCAGCCAAGAGGCAGAACGGGAGCTGTTTTTT

size: medium-sized
D: .
V: TRBV4-3
J: TRBJ2-7
CDR3: CASSQVADYSGEQYF
DNA: TGCGCCAGCAGCCAAGTCGCGGACTACTCGGGGGAGCAGTACTTC

size: few
D: .
V: TRBV4-3
J: TRBJ2-7
CDR3: CASSQELNYEQYF
DNA: TGCGCCAGCAGCCAAGAACTCAACTACGAGCAGTACTTC

size: few
D: .
V: TRBV6-5
J: TRBJ2-7
CDR3: CASSYSITSHEQYF
DNA: TGTGCCAGCAGTTACTCGATTACGTCTCACGAGCAGTACTTC

size: few
D: .
V: TRBV4-3
J: TRBJ2-4
CDR3: CASSQADGKNIQYF
DNA: TGCGCCAGCAGCCAAGCTGACGGGAAAAACATTCAGTACTTC

size: .
D: .
V: TRBV11-3
J: TRBJ1-3
CDR3: CASSLGDGLNTIYF
DNA: TGTGCCAGCAGCTTGGGGGACGGTTTAAACACCATATATTTT

size: .
D: .
V: TRBV6-6
J: TRBJ1-5
CDR3: CASRLDSWDQPQHF
DNA: TGTGCCAGCAGACTCGACAGTTGGGATCAGCCCCAGCATTTT

size: few
D: .
V: TRBV4-3
J: TRBJ2-2
CDR3: CASSQEWGTGELFF
DNA: TGCGCCAGCAGCCAAGAATGGGGGACCGGGGAGCTGTTTTTT

size: .
D: TRBD2
V: TRBV19
J: TRBJ2-1
CDR3: CASSMGTSTYNEQFF
DNA: TGTGCCAGTAGTATGGGGACTAGCACATACAATGAGCAGTTCTTC

size: .
D: TRBD1
V: TRBV9
J: TRBJ2-1
CDR3: CASSPGQDNEQFF
DNA: TGTGCCAGCAGCCCCGGACAGGACAATGAGCAGTTCTTC

size: few
D: .
V: TRBV6-5
J: TRBJ1-2
CDR3: CASSYGEGKYGYTF
DNA: TGTGCCAGCAGTTACGGGGAGGGAAAATATGGCTACACCTTC

size: large
D: .
V: TRBV4-3
J: TRBJ2-7
CDR3: CASSQAVLGDSYEQYF
DNA: TGCGCCAGCAGCCAAGCGGTTTTAGGAGATTCCTACGAGCAGTACTTC

size: once
D: .
V: TRBV28
J: TRBJ1-1
CDR3: CASSYHRVGAFF
DNA: TGTGCCAGCAGTTATCACAGGGTTGGTGCTTTCTTT

size: few
D: .
V: TRBV28
J: TRBJ1-3
CDR3: CASSLLSGPSGNTIYF
DNA: TGTGCCAGCAGTTTGTTGAGCGGGCCCTCTGGAAACACCATATATTTT

size: large
D: TRBD2
V: TRBV4-3
J: TRBJ2-1
CDR3: CASSQEVLAGLFF
DNA: TGCGCCAGCAGCCAAGAAGTCCTAGCGGGATTGTTCTTC

size: .
D: TRBD2
V: TRBV19
J: TRBJ2-1
CDR3: CASELLAGGPNEQFF
DNA: TGTGCCAGCGAACTACTAGCGGGAGGACCCAATGAGCAGTTCTTC

size: .
D: .
V: TRBV28
J: TRBJ1-5
CDR3: CASSFMGDNQPQHF
DNA: TGTGCCAGCAGTTTTATGGGGGACAATCAGCCCCAGCATTTT

size: .
D: .
V: TRBV4-3
J: TRBJ2-1
CDR3: CASSQDAGYSNEQFF
DNA: TGCGCCAGCAGCCAAGATGCGGGATACTCCAATGAGCAGTTCTTC

size: large
D: .
V: TRBV4-3
J: TRBJ2-1
CDR3: CASSQDWGGGNEQFF
DNA: TGCGCCAGCAGCCAAGATTGGGGAGGGGGCAATGAGCAGTTCTTC

size: .
D: .
V: TRBV4-3
J: TRBJ2-1
CDR3: CASSQVDDNEQFF
DNA: TGCGCCAGCAGCCAAGTGGACGACAATGAGCAGTTCTTC

size: .
D: .
V: TRBV28
J: TRBJ1-2
CDR3: CASRSGRTINYGYTF
DNA: TGTGCCAGCAGGTCGGGACGGACAATTAACTATGGCTACACCTTC

size: .
D: .
V: TRBV4-1
J: TRBJ1-3
CDR3: CASSHLGDMGNTIYF
DNA: TGCGCCAGCAGCCACCTAGGGGACATGGGAAACACCATATATTTT

size: .
D: TRBD1
V: TRBV4-3
J: TRBJ1-2
CDR3: CASSQEIQGAYGYTF
DNA: TGCGCCAGCAGCCAGGAAATACAGGGGGCGTATGGCTACACCTTC

size: .
D: .
V: TRBV7-7
J: TRBJ2-7
CDR3: CASSFSGAEQYF
DNA: TGTGCCAGCAGCTTCTCAGGGGCAGAGCAGTACTTC

size: few
D: .
V: TRBV4-3
J: TRBJ1-3
CDR3: CASSQEQPGGNTIYF
DNA: TGCGCCAGCAGCCAGGAACAACCCGGGGGAAACACCATATATTTT

size: large
D: .
V: TRBV4-3
J: TRBJ1-5
CDR3: CASSQEPEQPQHF
DNA: TGCGCCAGCAGCCAAGAACCAGAGCAGCCCCAGCATTTT

size: large
D: TRBD2
V: TRBV4-3
J: TRBJ2-1
CDR3: CASSQDGGSGREFYNEQFF
DNA: TGCGCCAGCAGCCAAGATGGAGGGAGCGGGAGGGAATTCTACAATGAGCAGTTCTTC

size: medium-sized
D: .
V: TRBV4-3
J: TRBJ2-1
CDR3: CASSQDIPGSSYNEQFF
DNA: TGCGCCAGCAGCCAAGATATCCCGGGGAGCTCCTACAATGAGCAGTTCTTC

size: .
D: .
V: TRBV6-5
J: TRBJ2-7
CDR3: CASSFGPTEEYEQYF
DNA: TGTGCCAGCAGTTTCGGCCCCACAGAGGAGTACGAGCAGTACTTC

size: .
D: .
V: TRBV6-6
J: TRBJ1-1
CDR3: CASSTAPTVNTEAFF
DNA: TGTGCCAGCAGTACCGCCCCAACAGTGAACACTGAAGCTTTCTTT

size: large
D: .
V: TRBV4-3
J: TRBJ2-1
CDR3: CASSQDVGSSYNEQFF
DNA: TGCGCCAGCAGCCAAGATGTGGGGAGCTCCTACAATGAGCAGTTCTTC

size: few
D: .
V: TRBV4-3
J: TRBJ2-1
CDR3: CASSHSVLMNEQFF
DNA: TGCGCCAGCAGCCACTCGGTGCTTATGAATGAGCAGTTCTTC

size: large
D: TRBD1
V: TRBV9
J: TRBJ1-1
CDR3: CASSAGQDTEAFF
DNA: TGTGCCAGCAGCGCGGGACAGGACACTGAAGCTTTCTTT

size: few
D: .
V: TRBV4-3
J: TRBJ2-7
CDR3: CASSQEHPYEQYF
DNA: TGCGCCAGCAGCCAAGAACACCCCTACGAGCAGTACTTC

size: few
D: .
V: TRBV23-1
J: TRBJ2-6
CDR3: CASSKSSGANVLTF
DNA: TGCGCCAGCAGCAAGAGCTCTGGGGCCAACGTCCTGACTTTC

size: .
D: .
V: TRBV28
J: TRBJ2-7
CDR3: CASPLAPGEQYF
DNA: TGTGCCAGCCCACTCGCACCGGGTGAGCAGTACTTC

size: few
D: TRBD2
V: TRBV7-6
J: TRBJ2-2
CDR3: CASSLGLAVEGNTGELFF
DNA: TGTGCCAGCAGCTTAGGACTAGCCGTTGAAGGGAACACCGGGGAGCTGTTTTTT

size: .
D: .
V: TRBV9
J: TRBJ1-4
CDR3: CASSVGSFNEKLFF
DNA: TGTGCCAGCAGCGTAGGTTCTTTTAATGAAAAACTGTTTTTT

size: few
D: .
V: TRBV4-3
J: TRBJ2-1
CDR3: CASSQDAYNEQFF
DNA: TGCGCCAGCAGCCAGGACGCCTACAATGAGCAGTTCTTC

size: .
D: .
V: TRBV28
J: TRBJ1-5
CDR3: CAATREMGNQPQHF
DNA: TGTGCCGCCACAAGGGAAATGGGCAATCAGCCCCAGCATTTT

size: few
D: TRBD2
V: TRBV10-2
J: TRBJ2-7
CDR3: CASSELAGYFYEQYF
DNA: TGCGCCAGCAGTGAGCTAGCGGGATATTTCTACGAGCAGTACTTC

size: large
D: .
V: TRBV4-3
J: TRBJ2-7
CDR3: CASSQVGDTSYEQYF
DNA: TGCGCCAGCAGCCAAGTAGGGGACACTTCCTACGAGCAGTACTTC

size: few
D: .
V: TRBV7-1
J: TRBJ1-4
CDR3: CASSLVGEEKLFF
DNA: TGTGCCAGCAGCTTAGTTGGGGAGGAAAAACTGTTTTTT

size: few
D: .
V: TRBV4-3
J: TRBJ1-2
CDR3: CASSQESGRGEGYTF
DNA: TGCGCCAGCAGCCAAGAAAGCGGCAGGGGTGAGGGCTACACCTTC

size: .
D: .
V: TRBV4-3
J: TRBJ1-1
CDR3: CASSQDGAGAANTEAFF
DNA: TGCGCCAGCAGCCAAGATGGGGCAGGGGCGGCGAACACTGAAGCTTTCTTT

size: few
D: .
V: TRBV4-3
J: TRBJ1-1
CDR3: CASSRNLENTEAFF
DNA: TGCGCCAGCAGCCGGAATCTGGAGAACACTGAAGCTTTCTTT

size: .
D: TRBD1
V: TRBV13
J: TRBJ2-7
CDR3: CASSLAPGTVYDEQYF
DNA: TGTGCCAGCAGCTTAGCTCCCGGGACAGTCTACGACGAGCAGTACTTC

size: .
D: .
V: TRBV6-5
J: TRBJ2-3
CDR3: CASSLADTDTQYF
DNA: TGTGCCAGCAGTTTAGCGGACACAGATACGCAGTATTTT

size: .
D: .
V: TRBV4-3
J: TRBJ1-6
CDR3: CASSQEGLQNSPLHF
DNA: TGCGCCAGCAGCCAAGAAGGTCTGCAGAATTCACCCCTCCACTTT

size: .
D: .
V: TRBV7-9
J: TRBJ1-4
CDR3: CASSLVGEEKLFF
DNA: TGTGCCAGCAGCTTAGTTGGGGAGGAAAAACTGTTTTTT

size: .
D: TRBD1
V: TRBV18
J: TRBJ2-7
CDR3: CASSSTGASSYEQYF
DNA: TGTGCCAGCTCATCTACAGGGGCAAGCTCCTACGAGCAGTACTTC